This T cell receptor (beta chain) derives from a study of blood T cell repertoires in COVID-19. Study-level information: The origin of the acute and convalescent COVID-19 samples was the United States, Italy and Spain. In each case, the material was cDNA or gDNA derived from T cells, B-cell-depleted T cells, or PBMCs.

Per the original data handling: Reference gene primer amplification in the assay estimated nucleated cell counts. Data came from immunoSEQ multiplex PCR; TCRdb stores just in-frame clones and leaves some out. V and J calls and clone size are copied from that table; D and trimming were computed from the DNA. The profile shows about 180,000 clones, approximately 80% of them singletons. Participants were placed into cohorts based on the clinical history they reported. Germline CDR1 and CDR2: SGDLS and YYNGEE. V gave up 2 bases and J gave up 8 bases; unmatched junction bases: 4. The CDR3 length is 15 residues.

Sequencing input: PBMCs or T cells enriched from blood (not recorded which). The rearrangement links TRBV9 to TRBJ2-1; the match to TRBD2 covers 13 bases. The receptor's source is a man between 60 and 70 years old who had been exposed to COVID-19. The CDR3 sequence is CASSVRLAGGDEQFF. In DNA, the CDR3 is TGTGCCAGCAGCGTCAGACTAGCGGGAGGCGATGAGCAGTTCTTC.